These 25 T cell receptor beta chains were all obtained from the same sample, sequenced in a study of shared clonotypes between healthy human individuals. Data came from immunoSEQ multiplex PCR; TCRdb stores just in-frame clones and leaves some out. This sample has hundreds of thousands of clones; roughly 95% occur once, and the top ten carry 0.11%. The naive CD8 population came from CD45RO-negative cells selected for CCR7, without terminally differentiated effector memory CD45RA+ cells. Sequencing used naive CD8+ T cells sorted from blood. These receptors were collected from a woman in her thirties in good health.

The V and J genes are TRBV10-3 and TRBJ2-2, with 8 nucleotides matching TRBD2. Per germline, CDR1 ENHRY and CDR2 SYGVKD. There are 17 residues in the CDR3. Trimming at V came to 3 bases and at J to 1 base, leaving 7 bases not matched to a gene. This CDR3 is CAISEQGLVMNTGELFF. The CDR3 DNA follows: TGTGCCATCAGTGAACAGGGACTAGTGATGAACACCGGGGAGCTGTTTTTT.

The chain uses TRBV29-1 and TRBJ1-1, with D tentatively TRBD1 (6 bases). The CDR3 runs 13 residues. V was shortened by 2 bases and J by 3 bases, with 10 bases between the two germline ends. The germline gives CDR1 SQVTM, CDR2 ANQGSEA. The CDR3 here is CSVEIRGDTEAFF. The CDR3 DNA reads as TGCAGCGTTGAAATTAGGGGGGACACTGAAGCTTTCTTT.

CDR3 DNA: TGTGCCAGCAGTGAAGAGACGATTCGAAGGTCCTACAATGAGCAGTTCTTC. It codes for CASSEETIRRSYNEQFF. V is TRBV6-1 and J is TRBJ2-1; D is uncertain. V was cut by 1 base and J by 1 base, with 14 bases left in between. The CDR3 contains 17 residues. Germline loops: CDR1 MNHNS, CDR2 SASEGT.

This clone appeared once. The chain links TRBV19 to TRBJ2-7, with D uncertain. CDR1 LNHDA and CDR2 SQIVND come from the germline V gene (reference sequence). The V and J ends lost 2 bases and 1 base respectively, with 9 bases between them. The CDR3 is 14 residues long. For the CDR3, the DNA is TGTGCCAGTAGTATATCCGGCAGGTCCTACGAGCAGTACTTC. Residues: CASSISGRSYEQYF.

This rearrangement joins TRBV19 to TRBJ2-5; D is unresolved. V lost 4 bases and J lost 1, with 10 bases in between. The CDR3 consists of 14 residues. CDR1 and CDR2 from the germline V gene are LNHDA and SQIVND (reference sequence). For the CDR3, the DNA is TGTGCCAGTAGTACCCTATACTTCCAAGAGACCCAGTACTTC. Protein: CASSTLYFQETQYF.

V gene TRBV7-8 combines with J gene TRBJ2-5, with D possibly TRBD2 on 6 matching bases. The end of the DNA aligns better with TRBJ2-7, so the J call may be wrong. The CDR3 spans 14 residues. Germline V gives CDR1 SGHVS, CDR2 FQNEAQ. The DNA of the CDR3 is TGTGCCAGCAGCTTAGTTACGGGAGACAACGAGCAGTACTTC. It translates to CASSLVTGDNEQYF.

This sequence joins TRBV9 and TRBJ1-1; D is perhaps TRBD1 (5 bases). V lost 4 bases to trimming and J lost 4 bases, with 17 bases between them. The CDR3 loop spans 15 amino acids. Germline CDR1 and CDR2: SGDLS and YYNGEE. CDR3 amino acids: CASSPGPFNGTEAFF. The CDR3 DNA sequence: TGTGCCAGCAGCCCGGGACCCTTCAATGGCACTGAAGCTTTCTTT.

The chain couples TRBV5-8 to TRBJ2-4; D may correspond to TRBD1 or TRBD2 (6 bases each). In germline, CDR1 is SGHTS, CDR2 YDEGEE. Trimming removed 5 bases from V and 0 bases from J, with 15 bases in between. The CDR3 runs 16 residues. CDR3 nucleotides: TGTGCCAGCAGTGGAAGGGGGGTACTAGCCAAAAACATTCAGTACTTC. Translated: CASSGRGVLAKNIQYF.

The gene calls are TRBV29-1 and TRBJ2-7; 7 positions agree with TRBD2. The CDR3 is 13 residues long. CDR1 SQVTM and CDR2 ANQGSEA come from the germline V gene. With V trimmed by 1 base and J by 2 bases, 2 bases remained unmatched. This CDR3 is CSVEGDYPYEQYF. CDR3 bases: TGCAGCGTTGAAGGGGACTATCCCTACGAGCAGTACTTC.

This sequence joins TRBV9 and TRBJ2-3; maybe TRBD2 (6 bases). The germline V and J ends were trimmed by 3 bases and 0 bases, with 11 bases remaining between them. The germline gives CDR1 SGDLS, CDR2 YYNGEE. The CDR3 sequence is 15 residues long. DNA of the CDR3: TGTGCCAGCAGCGGCCGGAGCGGGAGCACAGATACGCAGTATTTT. This sequence encodes CASSGRSGSTDTQYF.

This clone appeared once. This rearrangement joins TRBV28 to TRBJ1-5; 7 positions match TRBD1. With V trimmed by 5 bases and J by 6 bases, 7 bases remained unmatched. This CDR3 is built from 14 residues. CDR1 is MDHEN, CDR2 SYDVKM, per germline. CDR3 DNA sequence: TGTGCCAGCAGTGTCGGACAGGCCTTTCAGCCCCAGCATTTT. As protein: CASSVGQAFQPQHF.

The chain employs TRBV5-1 and TRBJ2-7; perhaps TRBD2 as D (6 bases). V shed 7 bases and J shed 2 bases, with 13 bases lying between them. Germline V gene lookup returns CDR1 SGHRS and CDR2 YFSETQ. The CDR3 has 13 amino acids. The CDR3: CASSPGRTYEQYF. Written as DNA, the CDR3 is TGCGCCAGCTCGCCAGGGAGGACCTACGAGCAGTACTTC.

The gene calls are TRBV11-2 and TRBJ1-1; a possible D gene is TRBD1 (5 bases). The V end lost 1 base, the J end lost 5 bases, and 11 bases lay between the germline ends. This CDR3 comprises 14 residues. Germline lookup yields CDR1 SGHAT and CDR2 FQNNGV. CDR3 in DNA: TGTGCCAGCAGCTTAGCCCCGGAGGGGACTGAAGCTTTCTTT. This codes for CASSLAPEGTEAFF.

The V and J genes are TRBV14 and TRBJ1-3; no clear D. Germline-derived CDR1 and CDR2 are SGHDN and FVKESK. The CDR3 contains 16 residues. Trimming took 5 bases from V and 0 from J, leaving 14 bases between them. The CDR3 DNA reads as TGTGCCAGCAGCGATACGGCCAGTCGCTCTGGAAACACCATATATTTT. The encoded protein is CASSDTASRSGNTIYF.

This chain uses TRBV28 with TRBJ1-1; perhaps TRBD1 as D (5 bases). The CDR3 runs 14 residues. Trimming took off 5 bases at V and 7 bases at J, with 17 bases between the two ends. Germline lookup yields CDR1 MDHEN and CDR2 SYDVKM. CDR3 region: CASSRPPGLGEAFF. The CDR3, as DNA: TGTGCCAGCAGTCGACCCCCAGGGCTGGGTGAAGCTTTCTTT.

The genes are TRBV19 and TRBJ1-5, with 9 bases matching TRBD1. After removal of 1 base from V and 7 bases from J, the junction contained 5 bases not matched to a gene. This CDR3 spans 15 amino acids. CDR1 and CDR2 (germline): LNHDA, SQIVND (reference sequence). DNA of the CDR3: TGTGCCAGTAGTATAGGACAGGGGGTTTTGCAGCCCCAGCATTTT. Its translation is CASSIGQGVLQPQHF.

V is TRBV10-2 and J is TRBJ1-3; perhaps TRBD1 as D (5 bases). The CDR3 is 14 residues long. The germline V and J ends were trimmed by 2 bases and 8 bases, with 13 bases remaining between them. The germline gives CDR1 WSHSY, CDR2 SAAADI. This chain's CDR3 is CASSEASGTDTIYF. The CDR3 DNA follows: TGCGCCAGCAGTGAGGCCAGCGGGACGGACACCATATATTTT.

This chain joins TRBV9 and TRBJ2-7; TRBD1 might be the D (7 bases). CDR1 is SGDLS and CDR2 is YYNGEE in the germline V gene. The CDR3 covers 14 residues. The ends were cut back, 3 bases at V and 4 bases at J, with 14 bases in the middle. The CDR3 DNA reads TGTGCCAGCAGCGGCGGGACAGAGCAATACGAGCAGTACTTC. The encoded protein is CASSGGTEQYEQYF.

The V gene is TRBV7-6, the J gene TRBJ1-1; a weak D match, TRBD1 (5 bases). Germline lookup yields CDR1 SGHVS and CDR2 FNYEAQ. This CDR3 is built from 13 residues. The V gene lost 0 bases and the J gene lost 4 bases, with 6 bases spanning the gap. CDR3: CASSLAQGTEAFF. The DNA for the CDR3 is TGTGCCAGCAGCTTAGCCCAGGGCACTGAAGCTTTCTTT.

The chain carries TRBV29-1 and TRBJ2-1; D is possibly TRBD1 (6 bases). This CDR3 has 13 residues. V lost 4 bases and J 8 bases, leaving 15 bases between the germline ends. Germline CDR1 reads SQVTM; CDR2 reads ANQGSEA. The DNA of the CDR3 is TGCAGCGTTGTACCTTGGGCAGGGGATGAGCAGTTCTTC. It specifies CSVVPWAGDEQFF.

The chain uses TRBV27 and TRBJ1-4; D remains unclear. Germline V lookup: CDR1 MNHEY, CDR2 SMNVEV (reference sequence). The CDR3 is made up of 16 amino acids. Trimming took off 1 base at V and 0 bases at J, with 9 bases between the two ends. This CDR3 reads CASSLFGQATNEKLFF. In DNA, the CDR3 is TGTGCCAGCAGTTTATTTGGTCAGGCAACTAATGAAAAACTGTTTTTT.

The J gene is TRBJ2-5, the V gene TRBV7-9, with TRBD2 matching over 14 bases. The CDR3 extends over 17 amino acids. Germline values: CDR1 SEHNR, CDR2 FQNEAQ (reference sequence). V trimming: 4 bases; J trimming: 5 bases; junction bases outside the gene matches: 9. CDR3 DNA sequence: TGTGCCAGCAGCTCTGGACTAGCGGGAGGAATCCAGGAGACCCAGTACTTC. Amino acid sequence: CASSSGLAGGIQETQYF.

Only one count was recorded for this clone. The rearrangement uses TRBV7-9 and TRBJ1-3; D possibly corresponds to TRBD1 (6 bases). With 4 bases removed from V and 2 bases from J, the gap between germline ends came to 21 bases. The CDR3 runs 18 residues. Germline CDR1 reads SEHNR; CDR2 reads FQNEAQ (reference sequence). CDR3 sequence reads: CASSSSSATGLTGNTIYF. The CDR3 DNA sequence: TGTGCCAGCAGCTCCTCCTCCGCGACAGGCCTGACTGGAAACACCATATATTTT.

In DNA form, the CDR3 reads TGTGCCAGTAGGGGACAGGATACTTCCTACGAGCAGTACTTC. Its translation is CASRGQDTSYEQYF. J is TRBJ2-7 and V is TRBV19; 8 bases agree with TRBD1. CDR1 and CDR2 (germline): LNHDA, SQIVND (reference sequence). Trimming took 6 bases from V and 1 from J; bases not matched to a gene: 5. The length of the CDR3 is 14 residues.

The chain joins TRBV29-1 to TRBJ2-7; the D is unclear. The CDR3 is 12 amino acids. V dropped 6 bases and J dropped 4 bases, with 13 bases sitting between them. The germline CDR1 and CDR2 sequences are SQVTM and ANQGSEA. CDR3 loop: CSVTLGVYEQYF. CDR3 nucleotide sequence: TGCAGCGTGACGTTAGGTGTTTACGAGCAGTACTTC.